These T cell receptor beta chains were read from a single sample in a study of blood T cell repertoires in COVID-19. Method: immunoSEQ multiplex PCR; TCRdb's copy keeps in-frame clones and lacks some. The top ten hold 9.5% to 15% of the sample, which has under 300,000 clones, around four fifths seen once. The source material was peripheral blood. The receptors originated from a woman aged 55-69 years with active or convalescent COVID-19. CDR3s include the opening cysteine and the closing phenylalanine or tryptophan. D genes are given only for firm matches. Clone size, where shown, is once, few, many, or a class for clones that have expanded.

d_call: TRBD2; j_call: TRBJ2-1; v_call: TRBV11-2; clone_size: -; cdr3_nt: TGTGCCAGCAGCTCCTACCTACGACTAGCGGGGGGGCCCAATGAGCAGTTCTTC; cdr3_aa: CASSSYLRLAGGPNEQFF
d_call: -; j_call: TRBJ1-2; v_call: TRBV10-3; clone_size: few; cdr3_nt: TGTGCCATAAACAGAGGCGAAACAGGGTCTGGCTACACCTTC; cdr3_aa: CAINRGETGSGYTF
d_call: -; j_call: TRBJ2-5; v_call: TRBV23-1; clone_size: -; cdr3_nt: TGCGCCAGCCCAGGGCGGGGGCCAACCCACCAAGAGACCCAGTACTTC; cdr3_aa: CASPGRGPTHQETQYF
d_call: TRBD1; j_call: TRBJ1-4; v_call: TRBV7-9; clone_size: few; cdr3_nt: TGTGCCAGCAGGCCGACAGGGATTAATGAAAAACTGTTTTTT; cdr3_aa: CASRPTGINEKLFF
d_call: TRBD1; j_call: TRBJ2-2; v_call: TRBV7-9; clone_size: -; cdr3_nt: TGTGCCAGCAGCTTAGGGACAGGGAGTAACACCGGGGAGCTGTTTTTT; cdr3_aa: CASSLGTGSNTGELFF
d_call: -; j_call: TRBJ1-2; v_call: TRBV3-1/TRBV3-2; clone_size: -; cdr3_nt: TGTGCCAGCAGCCAAAGGACTGTTATGGATGGCTACACCTTC; cdr3_aa: CASSQRTVMDGYTF
d_call: -; j_call: TRBJ1-1; v_call: TRBV12-3/TRBV12-4; clone_size: -; cdr3_nt: TGTGCCAGCAGTCGCCAGGGGAACACTGAAGCTTTCTTT; cdr3_aa: CASSRQGNTEAFF
d_call: -; j_call: TRBJ2-1; v_call: TRBV19; clone_size: -; cdr3_nt: TGTGCCAGTAGTGTAATACAGGGCAATGAGCAGTTCTTC; cdr3_aa: CASSVIQGNEQFF
d_call: -; j_call: TRBJ1-1; v_call: TRBV10-3; clone_size: -; cdr3_nt: TGTGCCATCAGTGGGTCGGCGGGGGGGAGGTCTGAAGCTTTCTTT; cdr3_aa: CAISGSAGGRSEAFF
d_call: -; j_call: TRBJ2-7; v_call: TRBV20-1; clone_size: -; cdr3_nt: TGCAGTGCTAGTGATATCGACAGGCTCTACGAGCAGTACTTC; cdr3_aa: CSASDIDRLYEQYF
d_call: -; j_call: TRBJ1-1; v_call: TRBV28; clone_size: -; cdr3_nt: TGTGCCAGCAGTTTTCAAGAGGGTGGGGCTTTCTTT; cdr3_aa: CASSFQEGGAFF
d_call: -; j_call: TRBJ1-6; v_call: TRBV3-1/TRBV3-2; clone_size: -; cdr3_nt: TGTGCCAGCAGCCGGCGGGGCGGCAATTCACCCCTCCACTTT; cdr3_aa: CASSRRGGNSPLHF
d_call: -; j_call: TRBJ1-2; v_call: TRBV9; clone_size: -; cdr3_nt: TGTGCCAGCAGCGTAGGAGCGGGCGACTTCTATGGCTACACCTTC; cdr3_aa: CASSVGAGDFYGYTF
d_call: -; j_call: TRBJ1-1; v_call: TRBV27; clone_size: -; cdr3_nt: TGTGCCAGCAGTTTCCACAGGAATCCCGGGGGCACTGAAGCTTTCTTT; cdr3_aa: CASSFHRNPGGTEAFF
d_call: TRBD1; j_call: TRBJ1-1; v_call: TRBV6-5; clone_size: -; cdr3_nt: TGTGCCAGCAGTTACTCGCCGACAGGGTTGGACACTGAAGCTTTCTTT; cdr3_aa: CASSYSPTGLDTEAFF